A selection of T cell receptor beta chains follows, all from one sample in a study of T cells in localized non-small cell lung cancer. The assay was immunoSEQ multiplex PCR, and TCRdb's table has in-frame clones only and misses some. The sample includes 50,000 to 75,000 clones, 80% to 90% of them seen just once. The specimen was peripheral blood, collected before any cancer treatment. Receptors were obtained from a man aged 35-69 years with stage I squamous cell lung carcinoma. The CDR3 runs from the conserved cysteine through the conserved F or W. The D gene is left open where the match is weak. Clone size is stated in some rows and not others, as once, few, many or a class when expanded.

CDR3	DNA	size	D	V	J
CASSGIEEGTNEKLFF	TGTGCCAGCAGTGGGATCGAGGAGGGGACTAATGAAAAACTGTTTTTT	NA	NA	TRBV28	TRBJ1-4
CAWSVGRSSGANVLTF	TGTGCCTGGAGTGTGGGAAGGAGCTCTGGGGCCAACGTCCTGACTTTC	NA	NA	TRBV30	TRBJ2-6
CASSLHGANTEAFF	TGTGCCAGCAGCTTGCACGGAGCTAACACTGAAGCTTTCTTT	NA	NA	TRBV7-2	TRBJ1-1
CASSVGSDSYEQYF	TGTGCCAGCAGCGTAGGATCGGATTCCTACGAGCAGTACTTC	NA	NA	TRBV9	TRBJ2-7
CASSTTAGARTDTQYF	TGTGCCAGCAGCACGACGGCCGGGGCACGCACAGATACGCAGTATTTT	NA	NA	TRBV7-3	TRBJ2-3
CASALEAGAPSTDTQYF	TGCGCCAGCGCTTTGGAGGCGGGAGCGCCTAGCACAGATACGCAGTATTTT	NA	TRBD2	TRBV5-1	TRBJ2-3
CASSESGVQETQYF	TGTGCCAGCAGCGAAAGCGGAGTCCAAGAGACCCAGTACTTC	once	NA	TRBV9	TRBJ2-5
CASSAGLAGRVEQYF	TGCGCCAGCAGCGCGGGACTAGCGGGTAGGGTCGAGCAGTACTTC	NA	TRBD2	TRBV5-1	TRBJ2-7
CAISESGGGRRTDTQYF	TGTGCCATCAGTGAGTCGGGGGGCGGCCGCCGCACAGATACGCAGTATTTT	once	NA	TRBV10-3	TRBJ2-3
CASSNLRVPLLFF	TGTGCCAGCAGCAACCTAAGGGTCCCTCTCCTGTTCTTC	NA	NA	TRBV9	TRBJ2-1
CASSTSPQETQYF	TGTGCCAGTTCGACTAGCCCACAAGAGACCCAGTACTTC	NA	TRBD2	TRBV7-3	TRBJ2-5
CASSQPQRALLYNEQFF	TGTGCCAGCAGCCAACCCCAGCGGGCCCTCCTTTACAATGAGCAGTTCTTC	NA	NA	TRBV4-2	TRBJ2-1
CASSQVKGQESSGANVLTF	TGCGCCAGCAGCCAAGTTAAGGGGCAGGAAAGCTCTGGGGCCAACGTCCTGACTTTC	NA	NA	TRBV4-3	TRBJ2-6
CASSSRFRDTNYNEQFF	TGTGCCAGCAGCTCTAGATTCCGGGACACTAACTACAATGAGCAGTTCTTC	NA	NA	TRBV11-3	TRBJ2-1
CASSQGGQSYQPQHF	TGCGCCAGCAGCCAAGGGGGACAGAGCTATCAGCCCCAGCATTTT	NA	TRBD1	TRBV4-3	TRBJ1-5
CASSPHRDASTGELFF	TGCGCCAGCAGTCCCCATCGGGACGCCTCGACCGGGGAGCTGTTTTTT	NA	NA	TRBV5-1	TRBJ2-2
CASSPETGPYEQFF	TGTGCCAGCTCACCCGAGACAGGGCCGTATGAGCAGTTCTTC	NA	TRBD1	TRBV18	TRBJ2-1
CASSSLGKDGELFF	TGCGCCAGCAGCTCATTAGGGAAAGACGGGGAGCTGTTTTTT	NA	NA	TRBV5-1	TRBJ2-2
CASSLVQASNEQFF	TGCGCCAGCAGCTTGGTTCAGGCTTCCAATGAGCAGTTCTTC	NA	NA	TRBV5-1	TRBJ2-1
CASSQDGFSGQAIEKLFF	NA	once	NA	TRBV4-3	TRBJ1-4
CASTSGQRQGTGNTIYF	TGTGCCAGTACTTCAGGCCAGAGACAGGGGACCGGAAACACCATATATTTT	NA	TRBD1	TRBV19	TRBJ1-3
CASSQLAGNYNEQFF	TGTGCCAGCAGCCAACTAGCGGGTAACTACAATGAGCAGTTCTTC	NA	TRBD2	TRBV7-3	TRBJ2-1
CASRPGLAGAFSTDTQYF	TGTGCCAGCAGGCCGGGACTAGCGGGGGCTTTTAGCACAGATACGCAGTATTTT	NA	TRBD2	TRBV2	TRBJ2-3
CASSQGAGRRGAYEQYF	TGTGCCAGCAGTCAAGGGGCTGGGCGGAGGGGGGCCTACGAGCAGTACTTC	NA	NA	TRBV6-1	TRBJ2-7
CASSLAIEDEQYF	TGTGCCAGCAGTTTAGCGATCGAGGACGAGCAGTACTTC	NA	NA	TRBV28	TRBJ2-7
CASSIGGQKEQFF	TGTGCCAGTAGTATAGGGGGGCAGAAGGAGCAGTTCTTC	NA	NA	TRBV19	TRBJ2-1
CASSWEWEGTYEQYF	TGTGCCAGCAGCTGGGAGTGGGAGGGGACCTACGAGCAGTACTTC	NA	TRBD2	TRBV6-6	TRBJ2-7
CASSFGGRGREQFF	TGTGCCAGCAGCTTCGGGGGGAGGGGGCGTGAGCAGTTCTTC	NA	NA	TRBV7-9	TRBJ2-1
CASSPLFVARNEQFF	TGTGCCAGCAGCCCGCTATTTGTAGCGAGGAATGAGCAGTTCTTC	NA	NA	TRBV7-3	TRBJ2-1
CASSETSEFYNEQFF	TGTGCCAGCAGCGAGACTAGCGAGTTTTACAATGAGCAGTTCTTC	NA	TRBD2	TRBV9	TRBJ2-1
CASSDEGGDEQFF	TGTGCCAGCAGTGACGAGGGAGGGGATGAGCAGTTCTTC	NA	TRBD2	TRBV6-4	TRBJ2-1
CATSRAPRGELFF	TGTGCCACCAGCAGAGCCCCGCGAGGGGAGCTGTTTTTT	once	NA	TRBV15	TRBJ2-2
CATRMRYGYTF	TGTGCCACTAGGATGCGCTATGGCTACACCTTC	NA	NA	TRBV28	TRBJ1-2
CASSLDGGSYNEQFF	TGTGCCAGCAGTCTCGACGGAGGCTCCTACAATGAGCAGTTCTTC	once	NA	TRBV6-6	TRBJ2-1
CASSQDPRDHGYTF	TGCGCCAGCAGCCAAGATCCCAGGGACCATGGCTACACCTTC	NA	NA	TRBV4-3	TRBJ1-2
CAWRTARSGANVLTF	TGTGCCTGGAGGACAGCCCGCTCTGGGGCCAACGTCCTGACTTTC	NA	NA	TRBV30	TRBJ2-6
CASSEFLHTETQYF	TGTGCCAGCAGTGAGTTCTTACACACAGAGACCCAGTACTTC	NA	NA	TRBV2	TRBJ2-5
CASSLEAGSNTGELFF	TGCGCCAGCAGCTTGGAAGCGGGGTCGAACACCGGGGAGCTGTTTTTT	NA	TRBD2	TRBV5-1	TRBJ2-2
CASTDRGSNTGELFF	TGTGCCAGTACCGACAGGGGTTCGAACACCGGGGAGCTGTTTTTT	NA	TRBD1	TRBV19	TRBJ2-2
CASSFNGGQGTEAFF	TGTGCCAGCAGCTTCAATGGGGGACAGGGTACTGAAGCTTTCTTT	NA	TRBD1	TRBV11-1	TRBJ1-1
CASSPGGNNEQFF	TGTGCCAGCAGCCCCGGGGGAAACAATGAGCAGTTCTTC	NA	NA	TRBV7-3	TRBJ2-1
CAWSVQFEDTQYF	TGTGCCTGGAGTGTACAATTTGAAGATACGCAGTATTTT	NA	NA	TRBV30	TRBJ2-3
CASSGNRGQITGELFF	TGTGCCAGCAGTGGCAACAGGGGGCAAATCACCGGGGAGCTGTTTTTT	NA	TRBD1	TRBV28	TRBJ2-2
CASSEGTEQFF	TGTGCCAGCAGTGAAGGGACCGAGCAGTTCTTC	NA	NA	TRBV6-4	TRBJ2-1
CAISESARINNEQFF	TGTGCCATCAGTGAGTCGGCACGGATAAACAATGAGCAGTTCTTC	NA	NA	TRBV10-3	TRBJ2-1
CASRPPGERGPQYF	TGTGCCAGCAGACCCCCGGGAGAGCGAGGGCCCCAGTACTTC	NA	NA	TRBV28	TRBJ2-5
CASSLYGIQETQYF	TGTGCCAGCAGCTTATACGGGATCCAAGAGACCCAGTACTTC	NA	NA	TRBV7-6	TRBJ2-5
CASRGVTEAFF	TGCGCCAGCAGAGGGGTTACTGAAGCTTTCTTT	few	NA	TRBV5-1	TRBJ1-1
CASIGTNTEAFF	TGTGCCAGCATAGGCACGAACACTGAAGCTTTCTTT	NA	NA	TRBV6-6	TRBJ1-1
CASKVGGHEQFF	TGTGCCAGCAAGGTGGGAGGGCATGAGCAGTTCTTC	NA	TRBD2	TRBV2	TRBJ2-1